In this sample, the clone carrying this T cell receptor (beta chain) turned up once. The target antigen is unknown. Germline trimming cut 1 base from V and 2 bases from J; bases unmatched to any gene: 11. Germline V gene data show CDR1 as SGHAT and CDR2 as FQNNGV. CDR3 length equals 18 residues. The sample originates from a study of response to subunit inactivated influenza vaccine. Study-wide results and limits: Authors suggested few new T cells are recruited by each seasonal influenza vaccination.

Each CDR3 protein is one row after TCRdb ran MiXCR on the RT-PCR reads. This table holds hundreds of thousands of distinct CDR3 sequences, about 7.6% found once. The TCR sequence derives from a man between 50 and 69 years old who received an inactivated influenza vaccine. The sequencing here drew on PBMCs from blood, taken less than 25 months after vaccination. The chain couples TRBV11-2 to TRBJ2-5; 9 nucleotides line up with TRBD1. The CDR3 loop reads CASSLVVGGQGWQETQYF. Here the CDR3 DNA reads TGTGCCAGCAGCTTAGTAGTCGGGGGACAGGGCTGGCAAGAGACCCAGTACTTC.